The 24 T cell receptor beta chains reported below all come from one sample, sequenced in a study of vaccination and CD4 T cells after COVID-19. The antigens these receptors bind are not known. The Oncomine TCR Beta short-read assay was applied to DNA of cultured CD4+ T cells. TCRdb re-called the PCR reads through MiXCR, storing one row per CDR3 protein. The sample holds about 9,600 distinct CDR3 sequences, under 60% seen once. Treatment noted: roughly 10-day PBMC culture with coronavirus spike peptide pools or control peptides (ViraFEST assay). The sequenced material came from CD4+ T cells from blood, cultured in vitro. These receptors came from a human donor who had recovered from COVID-19.

The chain combines TRBV7-9 with TRBJ1-2; TRBD1 matches 9 bases. The CDR3 runs to 14 residues. CDR1 SEHNR and CDR2 FQNEAQ come from the germline V gene (reference sequence). The trim removed 5 bases at V and 6 bases at J, leaving 7 bases unmatched. The CDR3 DNA is TGTGCCAGCAGCAAACTGGGACAGGGCGATGGCTACACCTTC. This codes for CASSKLGQGDGYTF. The whole variable domain, remainder taken from reference TRBV7-9 and TRBJ1-2, is DTGVSQNPRHKITKRGQNVTFRCDPISEHNRLYWYRQTLGQGPEFLTYFQNEAQLEKSRLLSDRFSAERPKGSFSTLEIQRTEQGDSAMYLCASSKLGQGDGYTFGSGTRLTVV.

The V call is TRBV11-2, the J call TRBJ2-7, with D tentatively TRBD1 or TRBD2 (5 bases each). Looked up from germline, CDR1 is SGHAT and CDR2 is FQNNGV. The CDR3 consists of 15 residues. The V gene lost 6 bases and the J gene lost 0 bases, with 15 bases spanning the gap. The CDR3, as DNA: TGTGCCAGCAGGCCATGGGACGGCTTCTCCTACGAGCAGTACTTC. It translates to CASRPWDGFSYEQYF.

This chain joins TRBV7-6 and TRBJ2-7; 9 nucleotides match TRBD1. CDR1 is SGHVS, CDR2 FNYEAQ, per germline. V shed 4 bases and J 3 bases; nucleotides not matched to a gene: 7. This CDR3 has 15 amino acids. The CDR3: CASSSWTGANYEQYF. The CDR3 DNA reads TGTGCCAGCAGCTCCTGGACAGGGGCGAACTACGAGCAGTACTTC.

This clonotype was counted between two and nine times. The chain has TRBV20-1 and TRBJ2-7; D is ambiguous. The CDR3 totals 12 residues. The V gene lost 5 bases and the J gene lost 1 base, with 9 bases spanning the gap. Germline V gene sequence: CDR1 DFQATT, CDR2 SNEGSKA (reference sequence). CDR3 nucleotides: TGCAGTGCTCAGCTAAATTCCTACGAGCAGTACTTC. Its protein is CSAQLNSYEQYF.

This sequence joins TRBV7-2 and TRBJ2-3; 13 bases are shared with TRBD2. V lost 5 bases, J lost 4 bases, and 9 bases stayed unmatched. Looked up from germline, CDR1 is SGHTA and CDR2 is FQGNSA. The CDR3 length is 17 residues. CDR3 region: CASSMDGLAGVSDTQYF. The CDR3 DNA sequence: TGTGCCAGCAGCATGGACGGACTAGCGGGAGTGTCAGATACGCAGTATTTT.

This clonotype was seen a handful of times. J is TRBJ2-1 and V is TRBV19, with D perhaps matching TRBD1 (6 bases). This CDR3 contains 14 residues. The germline CDR1 and CDR2 sequences are LNHDA and SQIVND (reference sequence). V lost 6 bases, J lost 4 bases, and 13 bases lay in between. The CDR3 DNA follows: TGTGCCAGTAGGCCCACAGGGTTGTACAATGAGCAGTTCTTC. Protein sequence: CASRPTGLYNEQFF.

This clonotype was recorded once. The gene calls are TRBV2 and TRBJ2-3; D is perhaps TRBD2 (6 bases). There are 14 residues in the CDR3. Germline V lookup: CDR1 SNHLY, CDR2 FYNNEI. V was shortened by 2 bases and J by 3 bases, with 9 bases between the two germline ends. CDR3 DNA: TGTGCCAGCAGTGAACTAGCGTTTACAGATACGCAGTATTTT. Translating gives CASSELAFTDTQYF. The variable domain in full, completed from reference TRBV2 and TRBJ2-3, reads EPEVTQTPSHQVTQMGQEVILRCVPISNHLYFYWYRQILGQKVEFLVSFYNNEISEKSEIFDDQFSVERPDGSNFTLKIRSTKLEDSAMYFCASSELAFTDTQYFGPGTRLTVL.

In this sample, this clonotype turned up a few times. The rearrangement uses TRBV27 and TRBJ1-5; D unresolved. V gave up 4 bases and J gave up 0 bases, with 13 bases separating them. The CDR3 is made up of 16 amino acids. Germline V CDR1 and CDR2: MNHEY, SMNVEV (reference sequence). The CDR3 protein is CASSSLIDYSNQPQHF. The DNA for the CDR3 is TGTGCCAGCAGTTCCTTAATCGATTATAGCAATCAGCCCCAGCATTTT.

This clonotype appeared a few times. The chain has TRBV2 and TRBJ2-3; D possibly corresponds to TRBD1 (6 bases). Trimming removed 7 bases at V and 2 bases at J, with 10 bases between. This CDR3 is built from 13 residues. Germline assignment: CDR1 SNHLY and CDR2 FYNNEI. CDR3 bases: TGTGCCAGCAAAAGGGGGACCACAGATACGCAGTATTTT. Translating gives CASKRGTTDTQYF.

The chain joins TRBV6-1 to TRBJ1-5; D is ambiguous. From germline, CDR1 is MNHNS and CDR2 SASEGT. This CDR3 region has 15 residues. V gave up 5 bases and J gave up 0 bases, with 11 bases separating them. The CDR3 coding sequence is TGTGCCAGCAGTCGGACGGGTTATAGCAATCAGCCCCAGCATTTT. Protein product: CASSRTGYSNQPQHF.

The rearrangement links TRBV2 to TRBJ1-1, with 8 bases lining up with TRBD1. Trimming at V came to 6 bases and at J to 1 base, leaving 4 bases not matched to a gene. Germline V gives CDR1 SNHLY, CDR2 FYNNEI. The CDR3 sequence is 14 residues long. This chain's CDR3 is CASRAGTGNTEAFF. Written as DNA, the CDR3 is TGTGCCAGCAGAGCCGGGACAGGGAACACTGAAGCTTTCTTT.

CDR3 DNA sequence: TGTGCCATCAGCGAACAGGGGGCCAGTAATTCACCCCTCCACTTT. Its protein is CAISEQGASNSPLHF. The J gene is TRBJ1-6, the V gene TRBV10-3, with TRBD1 matching over 9 bases. The CDR3 runs 15 residues. The V segment lost 6 bases and the J segment 6 bases; nucleotides outside the gene matches: 6. From germline, CDR1 is ENHRY and CDR2 SYGVKD.

This clonotype is termed medium-sized. The chain couples TRBV7-2 to TRBJ2-5; 9 bases map to TRBD2. The germline gives CDR1 SGHTA, CDR2 FQGNSA. The ends lost 2 bases at V and 6 bases at J; junction bases unmatched: 4. There are 14 residues in the CDR3. DNA of the CDR3: TGTGCCAGCAGCTTATCCAGCGGGGGGAAGACCCAGTACTTC. It codes for CASSLSSGGKTQYF.

The genes are TRBV27 and TRBJ2-2, with 9 bases fitting TRBD1. The V gene end was trimmed by 7 bases and the J gene end by 4 bases; junction bases not matched to a gene: 4. This CDR3 comprises 14 residues. Germline V lookup: CDR1 MNHEY, CDR2 SMNVEV (reference sequence). The chain's CDR3 is CASKTGGVTGELFF. CDR3 nucleotide sequence: TGTGCCAGCAAGACAGGGGGGGTCACCGGGGAGCTGTTTTTT.

This clonotype occurred a few times. This chain joins TRBV19 and TRBJ2-5; D unresolved. The CDR3 spans 13 residues. Trimming pared 5 bases from V and 2 bases from J, leaving 9 bases between. Germline V lookup: CDR1 LNHDA, CDR2 SQIVND (reference sequence). CDR3 DNA: TGTGCCAGTAGTGAACCAGAACAAGAGACCCAGTACTTC. Translated: CASSEPEQETQYF.

The V gene is TRBV20-1, the J gene TRBJ2-7, with D possibly being TRBD1 (7 bases). This CDR3 comprises 14 residues. CDR1 and CDR2 from the germline V gene are DFQATT and SNEGSKA (reference sequence). V dropped 5 bases and J dropped 2 bases, with 16 bases sitting between them. CDR3 sequence (DNA): TGCAGTGCTGGGGGGACAGAGCTGACCTACGAGCAGTACTTC. It specifies CSAGGTELTYEQYF.

The rearrangement links TRBV6-5 to TRBJ2-1; 8 bases agree with TRBD2. There are 15 residues in the CDR3. Germline CDR1 MNHEY, CDR2 SVGAGI. Germline trimming cut 3 bases from V and 7 bases from J; bases unmatched to any gene: 8. The CDR3 DNA reads as TGTGCCAGCAGTTATTTGGGAGCGGGAGTTAATGAGCAGTTCTTC. It yields the protein CASSYLGAGVNEQFF.

For the CDR3, the DNA is TGTGCCAGCAGCGTGCGACTAGCGGGGGGCTCCTACGAGCAGTACTTC. Translation: CASSVRLAGGSYEQYF. This chain joins TRBV27 and TRBJ2-7; 13 nucleotides match TRBD2. Germline CDR1 MNHEY, CDR2 SMNVEV (reference sequence). The CDR3 has 16 amino acids. Trimming took 6 bases from V and 0 from J; bases not matched to a gene: 5.

In this sample, this clonotype is large (0.1 to 1%). The chain joins TRBV6-2 or TRBV6-3 to TRBJ1-1, with 8 bases lining up with TRBD1. The V gene's germline CDR1 is MNHEY and CDR2 SVGEGT. The CDR3 has 13 residues. The ends lost 0 bases at V and 8 bases at J; junction bases unmatched: 2. CDR3 protein: CASSYSGTGEAFF. CDR3 in DNA: TGTGCCAGCAGTTACTCCGGGACAGGCGAAGCTTTCTTT.

This chain uses TRBV20-1 with TRBJ2-1, with D perhaps TRBD2 (5 bases). This CDR3 has 14 residues. Germline assignment: CDR1 DFQATT and CDR2 SNEGSKA (reference sequence). Trimming removed 3 bases at V and 4 bases at J, with 13 bases between. This CDR3 reads CSARQRSIYNEQFF. DNA for the CDR3: TGCAGTGCTAGGCAGCGGTCTATTTACAATGAGCAGTTCTTC.

The chain couples TRBV10-3 to TRBJ2-7, with 12 nucleotides matching TRBD1. The CDR3 spans 18 residues. CDR1 and CDR2 from the germline V gene are ENHRY and SYGVKD. Trimming took 0 bases from V and 4 from J; bases not matched to a gene: 10. The CDR3 sequence: CAISESTRGGQGAYEQYF. The DNA of the CDR3 is TGTGCCATCAGTGAGTCGACTCGGGGGGGACAGGGGGCATACGAGCAGTACTTC.

Regarding this clonotype: The junction shows a germline mismatch at one end, possibly a read error. This sequence joins TRBV5-8 and TRBJ2-3; TRBD1 matches at 7 bases. Germline CDR1 SGHTS, CDR2 YDEGEE. The CDR3 covers 16 residues. CDR3 sequence (DNA): TGCGCCAGCAGCTTACCGGACAGGACACGCACAGATACGCAGTATTTT. Its translation: CASSLPDRTRTDTQYF.

This chain links TRBV6-1 with TRBJ2-7; D is uncertain. Trimming took 6 bases from V and 4 from J, leaving 4 bases between them. Germline CDR1 MNHNS, CDR2 SASEGT. This CDR3 spans 10 amino acids. The CDR3 nucleotides are TGTGCCAGCAGCGAATACGAGCAGTACTTC. Its translation: CASSEYEQYF.

In its sample, this clonotype was seen a few times. The chain joins TRBV2 to TRBJ1-2; 11 bases align to TRBD1. This CDR3 is built from 17 residues. The trim removed 1 base at V and 6 bases at J, leaving 10 bases unmatched. CDR1 is SNHLY and CDR2 is FYNNEI in the germline V gene. In DNA, the CDR3 is TGTGCCAGCAGTGAAGGAGTCACTAAGGGACAGGGGGATGGCTACACCTTC. Its translation is CASSEGVTKGQGDGYTF. Combining the CDR3 with reference TRBV2 and TRBJ1-2 gives the whole variable domain EPEVTQTPSHQVTQMGQEVILRCVPISNHLYFYWYRQILGQKVEFLVSFYNNEISEKSEIFDDQFSVERPDGSNFTLKIRSTKLEDSAMYFCASSEGVTKGQGDGYTFGSGTRLTVV.